This T cell receptor (beta chain) came from a study of cytomegalovirus exposure and HLA in healthy donors. Germline V gene data show CDR1 as SQVTM and CDR2 as ANQGSEA. The CDR3 consists of 15 residues. The V gene lost 7 bases and the J gene lost 1 base, with 18 bases spanning the gap. PCR involved 60 Vbeta and 13 Jbeta primers. Profiling relied on immunoSEQ multiplex PCR, and the TCRdb table lists in-frame clones only, not all of them. Of a few hundred thousand clones listed, roughly 80% were seen once; the top ten hold about 3%. This receptor was obtained from a man younger than 45 in good health and CMV-seronegative. This chain links TRBV29-1 with TRBJ2-3, with D uncertain. The sequencing input was PBMCs. The CDR3 sequence: CSAYGPQQGTDTQYF. The DNA for the CDR3 is TGCAGCGCCTACGGCCCCCAGCAGGGCACAGATACGCAGTATTTT.